These T cell receptor beta chains were read from a single sample in a study of metastatic and nonmetastatic thyroid tumors. TCRdb ran MiXCR on the PCR reads. This table has roughly 6,600 clones, roughly a third appearing once. The sequencing sample was made of adjacent normal tissue. The receptor set was obtained from a female donor with papillary thyroid cancer or a benign thyroid nodule (not recorded which). Some clones in this sample may be carry-over from other donors' samples. The CDR3 runs from the conserved cysteine through the conserved F or W. Each record gives: D gene, clone size, J gene, V gene, CDR3 protein, CDR3 DNA. A D gene is named only where the DNA matches it firmly. Clone size is given for some rows only: seen once, a few or many times, or a class if the clone is expanded.

TRBD2	few	TRBJ2-7	TRBV6-5	CASSYGGEFYEQYF	TGTGCCAGCAGTTACGGGGGGGAATTCTACGAGCAGTACTTC
TRBD2	NA	TRBJ2-7	TRBV11-3	CASSSIAGTYEQYF	TGTGCCAGCAGCTCCATAGCGGGGACCTACGAGCAGTACTTC
NA	NA	TRBJ2-7	TRBV11-1	CASSLTNYEQYF	TGTGCCAGCAGTCTTACCAACTACGAGCAGTACTTC
TRBD1	NA	TRBJ2-7	TRBV5-1	CASSFVGQGRHEQYF	TGCGCCAGCAGCTTCGTCGGACAGGGGCGACACGAGCAGTACTTC
NA	NA	TRBJ2-7	TRBV7-2	CASSLDRTYQQYF	TGTGCCAGCAGCTTGGACAGAACCTACCAGCAGTACTTC
NA	NA	TRBJ2-7	TRBV12-3/TRBV12-4	CASSFSGTGKLAGFSYEQYF	TGTGCCAGCAGTTTCAGCGGGACAGGGAAACTAGCGGGATTCTCCTACGAGCAGTACTTC
NA	NA	TRBJ2-7	TRBV7-8	CASSLVGTTYEQYF	TGTGCCAGCAGCTTAGTTGGGACAACGTACGAGCAGTACTTC
TRBD2	NA	TRBJ2-7	TRBV11-2	CASSPYGLAGQDEQYF	TGTGCCAGCAGCCCCTACGGACTAGCGGGTCAGGATGAGCAGTACTTC
TRBD1	NA	TRBJ2-2	TRBV11-3	CASSLGQGATGELSF	TGTGCCAGCAGCTTAGGACAGGGGGCCACCGGGGAGCTGTCTTTT
NA	NA	TRBJ1-5	TRBV20-1	CSDREPTGKGNHPQHF	TGCAGTGATAGAGAACCCACGGGAAAGGGCAATCACCCCCAGCATTTT
NA	once	TRBJ2-2	TRBV20-1	CSARDAREALFF	TGCAGTGCTAGAGATGCGCGGGAAGCGCTGTTTTTT
TRBD2	few	TRBJ2-7	TRBV6-1	CASRERDWDEQYF	TGTGCCAGCAGGGAGCGGGACTGGGACGAGCAGTACTTC
TRBD1	few	TRBJ2-2	TRBV28	CASSYTGTGINTGELFF	TGTGCCAGCAGTTATACCGGGACAGGGATCAACACCGGGGAGCTGTTTTTT
TRBD2	once	TRBJ2-7	TRBV7-2	CASSPSGSSYEQYF	TGTGCCAGCAGTCCTAGCGGGAGCTCCTACGAGCAGTACTTC
NA	few	TRBJ1-2	TRBV6-1	CASSGQSGANYGYTF	TGTGCCAGCAGTGGCCAGTCGGGAGCTAACTATGGCTACACCTTC
TRBD2	NA	TRBJ2-2	TRBV6-2/TRBV6-3	CASSYPTGGRTGELFF	TGTGCCAGCAGTTACCCCACGGGAGGCCGGACCGGGGAGCTGTTTTTT
NA	NA	TRBJ1-2	TRBV27	CASSLVQLPGSNYGYTF	TGTGCCAGCAGTTTAGTTCAGCTCCCGGGCAGTAACTATGGCTACACCTTC
NA	NA	TRBJ2-7	TRBV19	CASSMRGPSYEQYF	TGTGCCAGTAGTATGCGGGGGCCATCCTACGAGCAGTACTTC
NA	NA	TRBJ2-2	TRBV27	CASSMTGPRTGELFF	TGTGCCAGCAGCATGACAGGCCCAAGGACCGGGGAGCTGTTTTTT
TRBD2	NA	TRBJ2-1	TRBV3-1	CASSPINLAGGPFF	TGTGCCAGCAGCCCCATAAATTTAGCGGGAGGCCCTTTCTTC
NA	NA	TRBJ1-5	TRBV19	CASEHRDGNQPQHF	TGTGCCAGTGAGCACAGGGATGGCAATCAGCCCCAGCATTTT
NA	NA	TRBJ1-2	TRBV7-9	CASSATVDYGYTF	TGTGCCAGCAGCGCAACAGTTGACTATGGCTACACCTTC
TRBD1	NA	TRBJ2-3	TRBV9	CASSVGGDRGVNTQYF	TGTGCCAGCAGCGTAGGAGGGGACAGGGGAGTAAATACGCAGTATTTT
TRBD2	few	TRBJ2-5	TRBV6-1	CASSRGPTSGGRQETQYF	TGTGCCAGCAGTCGAGGGCCTACTAGCGGAGGGAGGCAAGAGACCCAGTACTTC
NA	NA	TRBJ2-1	TRBV19	CASSIITGDNEQFF	TGTGCCAGTAGTATAATCACAGGTGACAATGAGCAGTTCTTC
TRBD1	few	TRBJ2-2	TRBV28	CASSGTGDTGELFF	TGTGCCAGCAGCGGGACAGGGGACACCGGGGAGCTGTTTTTT
TRBD1	NA	TRBJ2-3	TRBV5-4	CASSSNRGLQGTQYF	TGTGCCAGCAGCTCTAACAGGGGGTTACAGGGTACGCAGTATTTT
TRBD1	few	TRBJ2-7	TRBV20-1	CSASGQGYEQYF	TGCAGTGCTAGCGGACAGGGCTACGAGCAGTACTTC
NA	NA	TRBJ1-2	TRBV5-6	CASSSRRPSGYTF	TGTGCCAGCAGCTCGCGTAGGCCCTCTGGCTACACCTTC
NA	few	TRBJ2-6	TRBV7-3	CASSLMGGSSGANVLTF	TGTGCCAGCAGCTTAATGGGGGGCAGCTCTGGGGCCAACGTCCTGACTTTC
NA	NA	TRBJ1-3	TRBV30	CAWSVLPMNTIYF	TGTGCCTGGAGTGTACTGCCTATGAACACCATATATTTT
TRBD2	NA	TRBJ2-7	TRBV12-3/TRBV12-4	CASSVVAGGYEQYF	TGTGCCAGCAGTGTCGTAGCGGGGGGTTACGAGCAGTACTTC
TRBD1	few	TRBJ1-5	TRBV6-1	CASSGTGGSQPQHF	TGTGCCAGCAGTGGTACAGGGGGAAGTCAGCCCCAGCATTTT
NA	NA	TRBJ2-7	TRBV11-2	CASSSPRAGYEQYF	TGTGCCAGCAGCTCCCCCAGGGCGGGCTACGAGCAGTACTTC
TRBD2	few	TRBJ2-7	TRBV15	CATSRDELAGVRMDEQYF	TGTGCCACCAGCAGAGATGAACTAGCGGGAGTACGTATGGACGAGCAGTACTTC
TRBD1	NA	TRBJ2-1	TRBV7-3	CASSIPGTVNEQFF	TGTGCCAGCAGCATACCCGGGACAGTCAATGAGCAGTTCTTC
NA	NA	TRBJ1-1	TRBV6-1	CACSEEFWTEAFF	TGTGCCTGCAGTGAGGAGTTTTGGACTGAAGCTTTCTTT
NA	NA	TRBJ2-3	TRBV5-1	CASSPLDGGTDTQYF	TGCGCCAGCAGCCCCCTCGACGGGGGCACAGATACGCAGTATTTT
NA	few	TRBJ1-5	TRBV2	CASSDTGHQPQHF	TGTGCCAGCAGTGATACAGGGCATCAGCCCCAGCATTTT
NA	NA	TRBJ1-1	TRBV12-3/TRBV12-4	CASSLVGTNTEAFF	TGTGCCAGCAGTTTGGTGGGCACGAACACTGAAGCTTTCTTT
NA	large	TRBJ1-5	TRBV6-1	CASRPGTDYSNQPQHF	TGTGCCAGCAGGCCTGGGACCGATTATAGCAATCAGCCCCAGCATTTT
TRBD1	NA	TRBJ1-2	TRBV2	CASSDRRQGAGYTF	TGTGCCAGCAGTGACCGGAGACAGGGGGCTGGCTACACCTTC
NA	NA	TRBJ2-1	TRBV20-1	CSVPGAYNEQFF	TGCAGTGTTCCGGGTGCTTACAATGAGCAGTTCTTC
TRBD1	NA	TRBJ2-5	TRBV11-2	CASSLGQWAEETQYF	TGTGCCAGCAGCCTGGGACAGTGGGCGGAGGAGACCCAGTACTTC
NA	NA	TRBJ1-5	TRBV20-1	CSAADNSNQPQHF	TGCAGTGCTGCTGACAATAGCAATCAGCCCCAGCATTTT
NA	NA	TRBJ2-2	TRBV20-1	CSARGATNTGELFF	TGCAGTGCTAGAGGGGCTACTAACACCGGGGAGCTGTTTTTT
NA	few	TRBJ2-3	TRBV6-2/TRBV6-3	CASSPLEEAVTDTQYF	TGTGCCAGCAGCCCCCTGGAGGAGGCCGTCACAGATACGCAGTATTTT
NA	NA	TRBJ2-5	TRBV14	CASSQYRDGETQYF	TGTGCCAGCAGCCAGTACCGGGACGGAGAGACCCAGTACTTC
NA	NA	TRBJ2-1	TRBV5-6	CASSSTGSYYEQFF	TGTGCCAGCAGCAGCACAGGGAGTTACTATGAGCAGTTCTTC
NA	once	TRBJ1-3	TRBV6-2/TRBV6-3	CASSYSIQGPNSGNTIYF	TGTGCCAGCAGTTACTCGATTCAGGGGCCGAACTCTGGAAACACCATATATTTT
NA	medium-sized	TRBJ2-5	TRBV18	CASSPPGQETQYF	TGTGCCAGCTCACCACCGGGGCAAGAGACCCAGTACTTC
TRBD1	few	TRBJ1-1	TRBV12-3/TRBV12-4	CATSPGQGARLTEAFF	TGTGCCACCAGTCCCGGACAGGGGGCGCGTTTAACTGAAGCTTTCTTT
TRBD1	few	TRBJ2-1	TRBV6-1	CASSAQQGAYNEQFF	TGTGCCAGCAGCGCGCAGCAGGGGGCCTACAATGAGCAGTTCTTC